This T cell receptor beta chain was found in a study (dated by TCRdb to 2016 to 2017). The library was generated by RT-PCR. The instrument was an Illumina MiSeq. Clones were called with MiXCR by TCRdb after fastp trimmed the public reads at Q25, and only in-frame beta chains were retained. Each CDR3 protein gets just one entry, which takes the most common genes and DNA from the rows behind it. In this sample the table shows hundreds of thousands of distinct CDR3 sequences, approximately 14% of which occur a single time. 3.6% of the sample is taken by the ten largest. This clonotype was counted many times. This clone's antigen is unknown. Base qualities are not provided; no much larger clone lies one nucleotide away. V lost 3 bases and J lost 1 base; the stretch between them is 8 bases long. From a lookup of the germline V gene, CDR1 and CDR2 are MNHEY and SVGAGI. The CDR3, from cysteine to phenylalanine, totals 14 residues. Of all the DNA, just the CDR3 is kept, 42 bases in frame from base 1.

Sequenced: memory CD4+ T cells from blood. This receptor chain uses TRBV6-5 and TRBJ2-3; the D gene is not confidently resolved. The TCR comes from a female donor in good health, serving as a healthy control. The CDR3 here reads CASSYSTGTDTQYF. The nucleotide sequence is given as TGTGCCAGCAGTTATAGTACGGGCACAGATACGCAGTATTTT.